A single sample is the source of the 21 T cell receptor beta chains below, sequenced in a study of blood T cell repertoires in COVID-19. The assay was immunoSEQ multiplex PCR, and TCRdb's table has in-frame clones only and misses some. The sample has approximately 76,000 clones, 87% seen once. The specimen sequenced was peripheral blood. These receptors all stem from a man aged 25-40 years with acute or convalescent COVID-19.

The chain joins TRBV20-1 to TRBJ2-7, with 9 nucleotides matching TRBD2. Germline V gene data show CDR1 as DFQATT and CDR2 as SNEGSKA (reference sequence). V gave up 3 bases and J gave up 4 bases; unmatched junction bases: 7. This CDR3 region has 14 residues. The CDR3 reads CSASRTSARYEQYF. The DNA for the CDR3 is TGCAGTGCTAGTCGGACTAGCGCAAGATACGAGCAGTACTTC.

V and J are TRBV11-2 and TRBJ2-7, with 7 bases aligning to TRBD2. V shed 0 bases, J shed 4 bases, and the junction held 9 bases outside the gene matches. The CDR3 covers 16 residues. Per germline, CDR1 SGHAT and CDR2 FQNNGV. CDR3 loop: CASSLDLGTIEYEQYF. CDR3 nucleotides: TGTGCCAGCAGCTTAGATCTGGGGACTATCGAATACGAGCAGTACTTC.

V usage is TRBV10-3 and J usage is TRBJ2-1; 10 nucleotides match TRBD2. The V gene's germline CDR1 is ENHRY and CDR2 SYGVKD. The CDR3 is 14 residues long. Trimming took 10 bases from V and 9 from J; bases not matched to a gene: 12. DNA for the CDR3: TGTGCCACGCAACGGACTAGCGGAGCGCCTGAGCAGTTCTTC. Translation: CATQRTSGAPEQFF.

A note on this clone: In this CDR3 the conserved last residue, phenylalanine or tryptophan, is missing, so a read error is likely. The DNA is left out, because the CDR3 cannot be placed on it with certainty; the CDR3 is given as TCRdb lists it. The rearrangement uses TRBV6-6 and TRBJ2-7; the table's TRBD2 call for D was not verified on the DNA. Germline loops: CDR1 MNHNY, CDR2 SVGAGI (reference sequence). The CDR3 extends over 13 residues, inclusive of both ends. The CDR3 sequence is CASSDPSTEWVAH.

J is TRBJ2-5 and V is TRBV3-1 (or the pseudogene TRBV3-2); 9 bases fit TRBD2. The CDR3 has 14 amino acids. Germline V CDR1 and CDR2: LGHDT, YNNKEL (reference sequence). The J segment lost 2 bases and the V segment lost 6 bases, leaving 4 bases of the junction unmatched. This CDR3 is CASRRTSGQETQYF. DNA for the CDR3: TGTGCCAGCAGACGCACTAGCGGGCAAGAGACCCAGTACTTC.

This chain joins TRBV7-2 and TRBJ2-7; perhaps TRBD1 as D (6 bases). Between the trimmed V and J ends, which lost 4 bases and 1 base, there was a span of 14 bases. CDR1 is SGHTA and CDR2 is FQGNSA in the germline V gene. The CDR3 spans 15 residues. CDR3 amino acids: CASSSQGTLSYEQYF. The CDR3 bases are TGTGCCAGCAGCTCACAGGGAACTTTGTCCTACGAGCAGTACTTC.

The chain is built from TRBV5-5 and TRBJ2-1; 7 bases map to TRBD2. Germline V gene sequence: CDR1 SGHKS, CDR2 YYEKEE (reference sequence). The CDR3 extends over 14 amino acids. The junction had 7 bases not matched to a gene; V was cut back by 0 bases and J by 10 bases. The CDR3 loop is CASSLGDYTTEQFF. DNA for the CDR3: TGTGCCAGCAGCTTGGGGGACTACACGACGGAGCAGTTCTTC.

The V gene is TRBV9, the J gene TRBJ2-1; D not certain. Germline loops: CDR1 SGDLS, CDR2 YYNGEE. The CDR3 sequence is 15 residues long. V shed 0 bases and J shed 0 bases, with 7 bases lying between them. The CDR3 DNA follows: TGTGCCAGCAGCGTAGAACGGTACTCCTACAATGAGCAGTTCTTC. Translating gives CASSVERYSYNEQFF.

The genes are TRBV28 and TRBJ2-3; D unclear. Between the trimmed V and J ends, which lost 5 bases and 2 bases, there was a span of 8 bases. The germline gives CDR1 MDHEN, CDR2 SYDVKM. This CDR3 has 13 residues. CDR3 in DNA: TGTGCCAGCAGTCTGACTGCCACAGATACGCAGTATTTT. Encoded protein: CASSLTATDTQYF. Together with reference TRBV28 and TRBJ2-3, the CDR3 gives the full variable domain: DVKVTQSSRYLVKRTGEKVFLECVQDMDHENMFWYRQDPGLGLRLIYFSYDVKMKEKGDIPEGYSVSREKKERFSLILESASTNQTSMYLCASSLTATDTQYFGPGTRLTVL.

The V call is TRBV29-1, the J call TRBJ2-2; D uncertain. Trimming took off 4 bases at V and 3 bases at J, with 6 bases between the two ends. The CDR3 runs 12 residues. CDR1 is SQVTM and CDR2 is ANQGSEA in the germline V gene. CDR3 in DNA: TGCAGCGTTGCCTTCGACACCGGGGAGCTGTTTTTT. Amino acid sequence: CSVAFDTGELFF.

The genes are TRBV19 and TRBJ1-5; 7 bases map to TRBD1. This CDR3 region has 16 residues. The J segment lost 0 bases and the V segment lost 3 bases, leaving 5 bases of the junction unmatched. Germline V gene lookup returns CDR1 LNHDA and CDR2 SQIVND (reference sequence). CDR3 residues: CASSIMRQGSNQPQHF. CDR3 nucleotides: TGTGCCAGTAGTATCATGAGACAGGGTAGCAATCAGCCCCAGCATTTT.

The rearrangement joins TRBV28 to TRBJ1-6, with a possible D match to TRBD1 (5 bases). Trimming took off 3 bases at V and 5 bases at J, with 14 bases between the two ends. The CDR3 is 16 amino acids. Germline V lookup: CDR1 MDHEN, CDR2 SYDVKM. The CDR3 DNA reads as TGTGCCAGCAGTTTTCCTTGGACACGAAATAATTCACCCCTCCACTTT. Protein: CASSFPWTRNNSPLHF.

The chain combines TRBV15 with TRBJ2-2, with a weak D call TRBD2 (6 bases). The germline CDR1 and CDR2 sequences are LNHNV and YYDKDF (reference sequence). The CDR3 runs 15 residues. Trimming shortened V by 6 bases and J by 5 bases, and 16 bases separated the two germline ends. CDR3 in DNA: TGTGCCACCAGGGACCGGGAGTCGTATACCGGGGAGCTGTTTTTT. This gives the protein CATRDRESYTGELFF.

The CDR3 DNA reads as TGTGCCAGCAGCGTGGCTAAAAGCGATGAGCAGTTCTTC. Its translation is CASSVAKSDEQFF. The chain joins TRBV6-2 or TRBV6-3 to TRBJ2-1; D gene uncertain. V gave up 6 bases and J gave up 8 bases, with 14 bases separating them. CDR3 size: 13 residues. The germline gives CDR1 MNHEY, CDR2 SVGEGT.

The chain couples TRBV9 to TRBJ2-3; D remains unclear. CDR1 and CDR2 from the germline V gene are SGDLS and YYNGEE. V lost 0 bases and J 5 bases, leaving 10 bases between the germline ends. The CDR3 has 14 amino acids. CDR3 coding DNA: TGTGCCAGCAGCGTAGGCAATTCTAGAGATACGCAGTATTTT. It encodes CASSVGNSRDTQYF.

J is TRBJ2-7 and V is TRBV5-1, with D possibly TRBD2 on 7 matching bases. Germline CDR1 is SGHRS and CDR2 is YFSETQ. The germline V and J ends were trimmed by 0 bases and 7 bases, with 11 bases remaining between them. The CDR3 runs to 13 residues. The CDR3 DNA follows: TGCGCCAGCAGCTTGGCCAGGGGAGGGGAGCAGTACTTC. Encoded protein: CASSLARGGEQYF.

The chain has TRBV6-5 and TRBJ2-1; perhaps TRBD2 as D (7 bases). Trimming left V 5 bases short and J 5 bases short, with 16 bases between. This CDR3 is built from 15 residues. Germline CDR1 is MNHEY and CDR2 is SVGAGI. Here the CDR3 reads CASSPRGATHNEQFF. CDR3 bases: TGTGCCAGCAGTCCCCGGGGGGCCACCCACAATGAGCAGTTCTTC.

This clone was seen a few times. This chain links TRBV28 with TRBJ2-3, with 7 bases that match TRBD2. Germline V gene sequence: CDR1 MDHEN, CDR2 SYDVKM. V was clipped by 5 bases and J by 3 bases; unmatched bases: 14. The CDR3 extends over 17 amino acids. CDR3 residues: CASSKISRERVTDTQYF. The CDR3 DNA reads as TGTGCCAGCAGTAAAATCTCGCGGGAGAGGGTTACAGATACGCAGTATTTT.

V gene TRBV30 combines with J gene TRBJ2-2, with a possible D match to TRBD2 (5 bases). The V and J ends lost 0 bases and 3 bases respectively, with 11 bases between them. The CDR3 totals 15 residues. Germline loops: CDR1 GTSNPN, CDR2 SVGIG (reference sequence). CDR3: CAWSVPEEHTGELFF. CDR3 DNA sequence: TGTGCCTGGAGTGTGCCGGAGGAACACACCGGGGAGCTGTTTTTT. Combining the CDR3 with reference TRBV30 and TRBJ2-2 gives the whole variable domain SQTIHQWPATLVQPVGSPLSLECTVEGTSNPNLYWYRQAAGRGLQLLFYSVGIGQISSEVPQNLSASRPQDRQFILSSKKLLLSDSGFYLCAWSVPEEHTGELFFGEGSRLTVL.

J is TRBJ2-3 and V is TRBV4-2, with 7 bases matching TRBD1. This CDR3 has 15 residues. CDR1 LGHNA and CDR2 YNFKEQ come from the germline V gene. Trimming at V came to 1 base and at J to 0 bases, leaving 1 base not matched to a gene. The CDR3 sequence is CASSQAQGSTDTQYF. CDR3 sequence (DNA): TGTGCCAGCAGCCAAGCACAGGGGAGCACAGATACGCAGTATTTT.

The rearrangement joins TRBV11-2 to TRBJ2-3, with D perhaps TRBD2 (6 bases). The length of the CDR3 is 14 residues. V shed 8 bases and J shed 6 bases, with 18 bases lying between them. Germline V CDR1 and CDR2: SGHAT, FQNNGV. CDR3 nucleotide sequence: TGTGCCAGCCGTCCCCGGCGGGGCGGGGATACGCAGTATTTT. It specifies CASRPRRGGDTQYF.